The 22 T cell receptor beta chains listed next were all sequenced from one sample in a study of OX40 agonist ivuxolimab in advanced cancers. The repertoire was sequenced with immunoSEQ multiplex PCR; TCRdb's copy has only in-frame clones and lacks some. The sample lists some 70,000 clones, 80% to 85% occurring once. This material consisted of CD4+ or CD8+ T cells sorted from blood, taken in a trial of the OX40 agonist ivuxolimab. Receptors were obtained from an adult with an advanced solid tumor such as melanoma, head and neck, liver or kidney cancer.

In DNA, the CDR3 is TGTGCCAGCAGTACTGTAAGCACCGGGGAGCTGTTTTTT. As protein: CASSTVSTGELFF. This rearrangement joins TRBV6-1 to TRBJ2-2, with D uncertain. Trimming removed 5 bases from V and 4 bases from J, with 8 bases in between. The germline gives CDR1 MNHNS, CDR2 SASEGT. The length of the CDR3 is 13 residues.

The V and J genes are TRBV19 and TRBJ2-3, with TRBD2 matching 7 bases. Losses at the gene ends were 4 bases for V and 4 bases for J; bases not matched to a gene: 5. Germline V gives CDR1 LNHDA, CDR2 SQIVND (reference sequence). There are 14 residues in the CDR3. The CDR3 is CASSTKGGSDTQYF. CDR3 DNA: TGTGCCAGTAGTACCAAGGGAGGGTCAGATACGCAGTATTTT.

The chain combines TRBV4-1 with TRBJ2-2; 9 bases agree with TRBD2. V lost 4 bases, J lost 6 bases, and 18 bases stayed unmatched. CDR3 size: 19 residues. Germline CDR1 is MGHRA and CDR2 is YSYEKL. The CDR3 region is CASSPGGLATWRLPGELFF. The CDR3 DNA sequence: TGCGCCAGCAGCCCTGGAGGACTAGCGACATGGCGTCTCCCCGGGGAGCTGTTTTTT.

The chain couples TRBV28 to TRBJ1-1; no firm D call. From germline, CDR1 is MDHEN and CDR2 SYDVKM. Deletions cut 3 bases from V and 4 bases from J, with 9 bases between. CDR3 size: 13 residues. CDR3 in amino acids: CASSLVQPTEAFF. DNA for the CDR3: TGTGCCAGCAGTTTGGTACAGCCCACTGAAGCTTTCTTT.

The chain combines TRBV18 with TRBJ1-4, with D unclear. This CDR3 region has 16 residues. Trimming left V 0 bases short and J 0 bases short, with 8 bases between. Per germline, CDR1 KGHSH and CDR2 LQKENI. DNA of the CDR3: TGTGCCAGCTCACCACCGGGGTCTCCAACTAATGAAAAACTGTTTTTT. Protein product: CASSPPGSPTNEKLFF.

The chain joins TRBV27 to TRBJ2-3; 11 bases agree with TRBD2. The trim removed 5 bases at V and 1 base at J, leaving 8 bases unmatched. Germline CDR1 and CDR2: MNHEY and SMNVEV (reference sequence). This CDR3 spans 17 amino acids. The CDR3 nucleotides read TGTGCCAGCAGTCTCCAGACTAGCGGGACGGGCACAGATACGCAGTATTTT. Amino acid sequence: CASSLQTSGTGTDTQYF.

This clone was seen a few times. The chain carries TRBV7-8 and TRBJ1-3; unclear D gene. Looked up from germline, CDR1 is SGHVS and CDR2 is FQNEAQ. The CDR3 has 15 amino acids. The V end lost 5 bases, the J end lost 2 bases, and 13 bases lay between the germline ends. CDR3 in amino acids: CASSAITGPGNTIYF. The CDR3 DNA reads TGTGCCAGCAGCGCCATTACGGGTCCTGGAAACACCATATATTTT. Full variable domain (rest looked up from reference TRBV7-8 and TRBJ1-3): GAGVSQSPRYKVAKRGQDVALRCDPISGHVSLFWYQQALGQGPEFLTYFQNEAQLDKSGLPSDRFFAERPEGSVSTLKIQRTQQEDSAVYLCASSAITGPGNTIYFGEGSWLTVV.

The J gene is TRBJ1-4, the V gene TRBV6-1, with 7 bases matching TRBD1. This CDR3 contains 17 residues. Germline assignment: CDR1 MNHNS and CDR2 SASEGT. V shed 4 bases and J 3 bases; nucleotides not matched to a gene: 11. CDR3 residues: CASSAKTGSEANEKLFF. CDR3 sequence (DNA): TGTGCCAGCAGTGCGAAGACAGGGTCCGAGGCTAATGAAAAACTGTTTTTT.

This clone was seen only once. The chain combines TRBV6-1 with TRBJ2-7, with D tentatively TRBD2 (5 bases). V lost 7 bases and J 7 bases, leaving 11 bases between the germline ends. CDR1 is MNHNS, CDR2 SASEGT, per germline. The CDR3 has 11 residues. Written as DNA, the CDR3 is TGTGCCAGCATTGGGAGTCGGGAGCAGTACTTC. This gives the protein CASIGSREQYF.

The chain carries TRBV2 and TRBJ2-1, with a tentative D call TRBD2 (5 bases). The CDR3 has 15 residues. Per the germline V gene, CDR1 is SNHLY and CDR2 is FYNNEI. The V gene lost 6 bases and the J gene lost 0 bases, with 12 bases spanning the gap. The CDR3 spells CASRTRESSYNEQFF. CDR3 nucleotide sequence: TGTGCCAGCAGAACGAGGGAGAGCTCCTACAATGAGCAGTTCTTC.

Here the CDR3 DNA reads TGTGCCAGCAGCCCCCGTGCGGGGGCGGGGGGGACCCAGTACTTC. It translates to CASSPRAGAGGTQYF. The chain carries TRBV7-2 and TRBJ2-5, with 8 positions matching TRBD2. There are 15 residues in the CDR3. With 5 bases clipped from V and 7 bases from J, the junction kept 12 bases outside the gene matches. Germline loops: CDR1 SGHTA, CDR2 FQGNSA.

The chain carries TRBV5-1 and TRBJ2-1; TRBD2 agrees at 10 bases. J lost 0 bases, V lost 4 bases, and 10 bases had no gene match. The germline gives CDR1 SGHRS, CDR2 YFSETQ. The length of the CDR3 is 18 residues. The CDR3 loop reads CASSLRTSGFASYNEQFF. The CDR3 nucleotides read TGCGCCAGCAGCCTTCGGACTAGCGGCTTCGCCTCCTACAATGAGCAGTTCTTC.

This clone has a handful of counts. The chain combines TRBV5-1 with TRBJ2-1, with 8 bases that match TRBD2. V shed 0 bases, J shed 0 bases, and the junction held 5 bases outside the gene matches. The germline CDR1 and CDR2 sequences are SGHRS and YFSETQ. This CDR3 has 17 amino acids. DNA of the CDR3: TGCGCCAGCAGCTTGGGGAGTAGCGGGAACTCCTACAATGAGCAGTTCTTC. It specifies CASSLGSSGNSYNEQFF.

The CDR3 protein is CASSLGAPETQYF. CDR3 nucleotide sequence: TGCGCCAGCAGCTTGGGAGCTCCGGAGACCCAGTACTTC. The chain uses TRBV5-1 and TRBJ2-5; D remains unclear. The CDR3 extends over 13 amino acids. The V gene's germline CDR1 is SGHRS and CDR2 YFSETQ. Trimming shortened V by 0 bases and J by 5 bases, and 8 bases separated the two germline ends.

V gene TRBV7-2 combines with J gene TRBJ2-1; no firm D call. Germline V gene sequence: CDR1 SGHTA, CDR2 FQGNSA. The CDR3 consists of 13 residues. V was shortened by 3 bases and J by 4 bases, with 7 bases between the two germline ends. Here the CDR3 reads CASSFLGYNEQFF. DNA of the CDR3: TGTGCCAGCAGCTTCCTCGGATACAATGAGCAGTTCTTC. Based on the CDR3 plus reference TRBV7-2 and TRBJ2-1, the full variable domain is GAGVSQSPSNKVTEKGKDVELRCDPISGHTALYWYRQSLGQGLEFLIYFQGNSAPDKSGLPSDRFSAERTGGSVSTLTIQRTQQEDSAVYLCASSFLGYNEQFFGPGTRLTVL.

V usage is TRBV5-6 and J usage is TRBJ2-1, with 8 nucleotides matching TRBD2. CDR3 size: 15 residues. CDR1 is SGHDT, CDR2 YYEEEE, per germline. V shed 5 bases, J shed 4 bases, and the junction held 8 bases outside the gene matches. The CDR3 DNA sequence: TGTGCCAGCAGTACGTGGGGCGGGGGGTACAATGAGCAGTTCTTC. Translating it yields CASSTWGGGYNEQFF. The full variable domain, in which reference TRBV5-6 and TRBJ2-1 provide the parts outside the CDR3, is DAGVTQSPTHLIKTRGQQVTLRCSPKSGHDTVSWYQQALGQGPQFIFQYYEEEERQRGNFPDRFSGHQFPNYSSELNVNALLLGDSALYLCASSTWGGGYNEQFFGPGTRLTVL.

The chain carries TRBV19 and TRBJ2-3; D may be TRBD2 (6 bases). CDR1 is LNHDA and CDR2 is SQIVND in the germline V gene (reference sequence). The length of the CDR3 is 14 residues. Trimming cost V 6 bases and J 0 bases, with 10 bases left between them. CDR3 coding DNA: TGTGCCAGTAGCAACCGGGGGAGCACAGATACGCAGTATTTT. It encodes CASSNRGSTDTQYF. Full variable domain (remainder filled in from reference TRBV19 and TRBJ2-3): DGGITQSPKYLFRKEGQNVTLSCEQNLNHDAMYWYRQDPGQGLRLIYYSQIVNDFQKGDIAEGYSVSREKKESFPLTVTSAQKNPTAFYLCASSNRGSTDTQYFGPGTRLTVL.

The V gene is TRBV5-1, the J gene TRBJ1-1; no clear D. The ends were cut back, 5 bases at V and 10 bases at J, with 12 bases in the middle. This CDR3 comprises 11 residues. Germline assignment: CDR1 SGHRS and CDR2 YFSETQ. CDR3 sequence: CASRSESGAFF. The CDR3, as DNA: TGCGCCAGCAGATCGGAGTCGGGAGCTTTCTTT.

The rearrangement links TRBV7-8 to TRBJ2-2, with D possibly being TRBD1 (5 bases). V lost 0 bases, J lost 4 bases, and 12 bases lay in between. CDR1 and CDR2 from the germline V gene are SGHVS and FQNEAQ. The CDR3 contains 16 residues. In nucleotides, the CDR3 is TGTGCCAGCAGCTTAGCGAGGTACCAGGGCACCGGGGAGCTGTTTTTT. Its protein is CASSLARYQGTGELFF.

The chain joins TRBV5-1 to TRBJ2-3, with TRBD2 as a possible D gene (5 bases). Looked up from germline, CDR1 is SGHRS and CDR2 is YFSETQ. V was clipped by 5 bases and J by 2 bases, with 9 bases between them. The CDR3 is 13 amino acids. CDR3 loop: CASRLEATDTQYF. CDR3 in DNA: TGCGCCAGCAGGCTGGAGGCCACAGATACGCAGTATTTT.

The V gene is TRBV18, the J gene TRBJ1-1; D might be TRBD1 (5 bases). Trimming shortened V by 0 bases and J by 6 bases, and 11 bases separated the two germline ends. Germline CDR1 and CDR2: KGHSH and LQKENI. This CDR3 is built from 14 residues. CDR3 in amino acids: CASSPPGGYAEAFF. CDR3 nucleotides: TGTGCCAGCTCACCACCGGGGGGTTACGCTGAAGCTTTCTTT. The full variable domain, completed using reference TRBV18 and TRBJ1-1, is NAGVMQNPRHLVRRRGQEARLRCSPMKGHSHVYWYRQLPEEGLKFMVYLQKENIIDESGMPKERFSAEFPKEGPSILRIQQVVRGDSAAYFCASSPPGGYAEAFFGQGTRLTVV.

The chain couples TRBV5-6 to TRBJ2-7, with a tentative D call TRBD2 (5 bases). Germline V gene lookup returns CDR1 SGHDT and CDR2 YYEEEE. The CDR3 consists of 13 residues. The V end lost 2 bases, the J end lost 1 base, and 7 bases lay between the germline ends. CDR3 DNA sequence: TGTGCCAGCAGCTTTAGCGCGTCCTACGAGCAGTACTTC. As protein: CASSFSASYEQYF.